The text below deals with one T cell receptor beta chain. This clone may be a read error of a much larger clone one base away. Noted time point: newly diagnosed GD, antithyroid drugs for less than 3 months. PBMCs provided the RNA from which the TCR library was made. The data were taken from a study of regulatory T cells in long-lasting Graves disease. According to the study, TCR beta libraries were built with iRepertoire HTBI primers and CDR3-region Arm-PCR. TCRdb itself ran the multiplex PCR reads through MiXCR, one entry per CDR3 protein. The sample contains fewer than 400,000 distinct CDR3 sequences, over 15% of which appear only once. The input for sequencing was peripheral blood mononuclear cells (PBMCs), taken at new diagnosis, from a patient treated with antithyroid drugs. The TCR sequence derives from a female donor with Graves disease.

CDR3 sequence (DNA): TGTGCCAGCAGCTCGGGGGGCGCATCCGCCGGGGAGCTGTTTTTT. Translation: CASSSGGASAGELFF. The rearrangement joins TRBV11-2 to TRBJ2-2, with a tentative D call TRBD2 (7 bases). V lost 4 bases, J lost 6 bases, and 15 bases lay in between. Germline CDR1 and CDR2: SGHAT and FQNNGV. The CDR3 sequence is 15 residues long.